This paragraph reports one TCR beta chain. Its antigen is unidentified. This entry comes from a study of response to subunit inactivated influenza vaccine. General study points: The authors offered the suggestion that each seasonal influenza vaccination recruits few new T cells.

Per germline, CDR1 MDHEN and CDR2 SYDVKM. With 6 bases removed from V and 5 bases from J, the gap between germline ends came to 13 bases. The CDR3 has 13 amino acids. Each CDR3 protein gets one entry after TCRdb re-called the RT-PCR reads with MiXCR. The sample shows approximately 480,000 distinct CDR3 sequences, approximately 11% of them seen only once. This rearrangement joins TRBV28 to TRBJ2-5; D uncertain. The receptor was isolated from a man in his forties or fifties who received an inactivated influenza vaccine. The sample was PBMCs from blood, taken roughly 48 days after vaccination. For the CDR3, the DNA is TGTGCCAGCAGCAGAGACCATGGGGAGACCCAGTACTTC. This encodes CASSRDHGETQYF.